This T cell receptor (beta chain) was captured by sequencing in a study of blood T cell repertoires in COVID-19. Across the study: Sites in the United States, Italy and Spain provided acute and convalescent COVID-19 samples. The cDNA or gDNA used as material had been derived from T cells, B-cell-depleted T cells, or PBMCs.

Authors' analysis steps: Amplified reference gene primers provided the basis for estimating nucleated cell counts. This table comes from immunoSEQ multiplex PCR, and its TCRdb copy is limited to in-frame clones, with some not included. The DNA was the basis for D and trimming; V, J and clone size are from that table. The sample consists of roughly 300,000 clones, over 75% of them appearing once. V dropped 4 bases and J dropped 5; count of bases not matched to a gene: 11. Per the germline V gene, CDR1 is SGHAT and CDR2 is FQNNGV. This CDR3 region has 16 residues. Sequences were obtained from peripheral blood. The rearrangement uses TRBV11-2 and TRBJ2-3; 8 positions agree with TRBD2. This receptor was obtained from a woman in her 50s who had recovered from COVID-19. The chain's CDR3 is CASSWRRAGGGDTQYF. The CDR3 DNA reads TGTGCCAGCAGCTGGCGCCGGGCGGGAGGAGGAGATACGCAGTATTTT.